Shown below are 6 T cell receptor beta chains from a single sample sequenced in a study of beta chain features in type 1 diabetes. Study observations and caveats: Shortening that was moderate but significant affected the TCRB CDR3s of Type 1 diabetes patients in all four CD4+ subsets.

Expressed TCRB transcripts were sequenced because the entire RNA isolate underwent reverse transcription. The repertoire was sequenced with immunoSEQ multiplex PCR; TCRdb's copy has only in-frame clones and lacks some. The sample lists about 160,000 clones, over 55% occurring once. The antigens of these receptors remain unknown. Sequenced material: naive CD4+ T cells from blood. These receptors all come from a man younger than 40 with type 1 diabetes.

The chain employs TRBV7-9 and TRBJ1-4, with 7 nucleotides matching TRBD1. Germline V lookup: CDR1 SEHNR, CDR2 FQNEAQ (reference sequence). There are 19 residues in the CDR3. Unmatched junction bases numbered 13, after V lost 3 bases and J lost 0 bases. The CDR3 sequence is CASSFAGTVGLATNEKLFF. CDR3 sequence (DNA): TGTGCCAGCAGCTTCGCCGGGACAGTCGGCTTGGCAACTAATGAAAAACTGTTTTTT.

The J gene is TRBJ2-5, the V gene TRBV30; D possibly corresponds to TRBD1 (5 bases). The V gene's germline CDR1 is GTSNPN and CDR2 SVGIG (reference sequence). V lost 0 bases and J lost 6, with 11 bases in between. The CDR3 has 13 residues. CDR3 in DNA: TGTGCCTGGAGTGTCCAGGGATTGAAGACCCAGTACTTC. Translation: CAWSVQGLKTQYF. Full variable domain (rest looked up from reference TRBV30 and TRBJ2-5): SQTIHQWPATLVQPVGSPLSLECTVEGTSNPNLYWYRQAAGRGLQLLFYSVGIGQISSEVPQNLSASRPQDRQFILSSKKLLLSDSGFYLCAWSVQGLKTQYFGPGTRLLVL.

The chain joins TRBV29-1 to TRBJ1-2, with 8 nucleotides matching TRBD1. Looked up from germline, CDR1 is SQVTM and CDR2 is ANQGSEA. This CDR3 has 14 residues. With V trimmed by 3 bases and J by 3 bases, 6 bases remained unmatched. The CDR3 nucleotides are TGCAGCGTTGATAGGACAGGGTATGACTATGGCTACACCTTC. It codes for CSVDRTGYDYGYTF.

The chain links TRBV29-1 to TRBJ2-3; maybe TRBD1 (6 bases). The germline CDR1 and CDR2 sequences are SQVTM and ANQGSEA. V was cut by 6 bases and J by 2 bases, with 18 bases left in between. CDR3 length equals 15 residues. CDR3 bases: TGCAGCGTCTGGATACAGGGATTCGACACAGATACGCAGTATTTT. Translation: CSVWIQGFDTDTQYF.

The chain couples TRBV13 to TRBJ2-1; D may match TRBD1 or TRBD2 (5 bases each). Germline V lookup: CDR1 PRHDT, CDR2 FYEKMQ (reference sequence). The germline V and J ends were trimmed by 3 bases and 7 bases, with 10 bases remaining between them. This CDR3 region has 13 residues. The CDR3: CASSFGARNEQFF. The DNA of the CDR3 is TGTGCCAGCAGCTTCGGGGCGAGGAATGAGCAGTTCTTC.

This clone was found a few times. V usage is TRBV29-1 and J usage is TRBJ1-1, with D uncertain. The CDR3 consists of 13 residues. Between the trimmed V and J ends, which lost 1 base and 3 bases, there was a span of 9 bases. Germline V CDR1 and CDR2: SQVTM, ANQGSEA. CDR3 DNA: TGCAGCGTTGAAGGGTATCGAGACACTGAAGCTTTCTTT. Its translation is CSVEGYRDTEAFF.